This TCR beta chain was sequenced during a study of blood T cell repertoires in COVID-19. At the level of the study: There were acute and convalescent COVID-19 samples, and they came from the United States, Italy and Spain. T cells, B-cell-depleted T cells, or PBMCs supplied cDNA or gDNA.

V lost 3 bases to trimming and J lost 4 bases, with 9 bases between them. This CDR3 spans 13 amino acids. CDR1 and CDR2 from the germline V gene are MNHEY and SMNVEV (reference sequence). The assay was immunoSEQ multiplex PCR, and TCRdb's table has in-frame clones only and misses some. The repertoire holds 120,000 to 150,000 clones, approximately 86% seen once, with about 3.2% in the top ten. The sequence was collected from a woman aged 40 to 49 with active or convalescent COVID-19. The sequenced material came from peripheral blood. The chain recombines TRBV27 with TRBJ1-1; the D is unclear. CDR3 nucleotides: TGTGCCAGCAGTTTGAGGCAGCCCACTGAAGCTTTCTTT. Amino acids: CASSLRQPTEAFF.